This TCR beta chain stems from a study of T cell repertoires in cytomegalovirus infection. Study information: CMV epitopes used comprised recently identified HLA-C-restricted ones and well-studied HLA-B-restricted ones. Shared public TCR beta signatures pointed to both CMV infection and a matching HLA type.

This clonotype has just one count. No antigen is known for it. TCRdb itself ran the reads through MiXCR, one entry per CDR3 protein. This table has hundreds of thousands of distinct CDR3 sequences, around 31% appearing once. V was pared by 6 bases and J by 4 bases, with 7 bases of the junction left unmatched. This CDR3 region has 14 residues. Germline V gives CDR1 LNHNV, CDR2 YYDKDF (reference sequence). The chain is built from TRBV15 and TRBJ2-7; 9 bases agree with TRBD1. The receptor was derived from a human donor in good health (CMV status not recorded). Some clones in this sample may be carry-over from other donors' samples. Sequencing used cultured PBMCs, obtained from culture after CMV antigen stimulation. This CDR3 is CATRTTGGLYEQYF. In DNA form, the CDR3 reads TGTGCCACCAGGACCACAGGGGGCTTGTACGAGCAGTACTTC.